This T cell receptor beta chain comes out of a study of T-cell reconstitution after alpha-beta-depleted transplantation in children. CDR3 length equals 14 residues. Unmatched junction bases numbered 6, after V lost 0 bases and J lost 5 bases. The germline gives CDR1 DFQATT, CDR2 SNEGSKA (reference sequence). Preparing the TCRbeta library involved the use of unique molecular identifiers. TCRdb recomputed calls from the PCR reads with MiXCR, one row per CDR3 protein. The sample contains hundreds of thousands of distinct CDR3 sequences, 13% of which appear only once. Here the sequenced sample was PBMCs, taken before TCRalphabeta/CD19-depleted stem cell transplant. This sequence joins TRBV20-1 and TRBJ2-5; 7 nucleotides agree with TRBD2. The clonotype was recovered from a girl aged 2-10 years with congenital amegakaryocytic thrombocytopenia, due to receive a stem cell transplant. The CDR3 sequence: CSARDSVGGETQYF. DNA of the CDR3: TGCAGTGCTAGAGACAGCGTCGGGGGGGAGACCCAGTACTTC.